The sample holds many counts of the clone carrying this T cell receptor (beta chain). The target antigen is unknown. The CDR3 covers 12 residues. Trimming shortened V by 4 bases and J by 9 bases, and 10 bases separated the two germline ends. This specimen comes from a study of T cell repertoires in cytomegalovirus infection. As for the study in general: Peptides in the study included HLA-C-restricted and HLA-B-restricted CMV epitopes. General study points: The ex vivo response was dominated by HLA-C-restricted CMV-specific TCR beta clonotypes. Of the TCR beta families, the public ones yielded a cumulative frequency that identified carriers of CMV plus the relevant HLA.

TCRdb used MiXCR to reprocess the reads, holding one entry per CDR3 protein. Altogether 830,000 or so distinct CDR3 sequences are present, about 33% being singletons, with the ten largest covering roughly 12%. The sequenced sample was cultured CD8+ T cells from PBMCs, obtained from culture after CMV antigen stimulation. This sequence was found in a human donor in good health (CMV status not recorded). Some clones in this sample may be carry-over from other donors' samples. This rearrangement joins TRBV12-3 or TRBV12-4 to TRBJ2-1, with D possibly TRBD2 on 6 matching bases. The CDR3 DNA is TGTGCCAGCAGTTCCTCGGGGGTTGAGCAGTTCTTC. Its translation is CASSSSGVEQFF.